The next 26 T cell receptor beta chains were all read from a single sample in a study of cytomegalovirus exposure and HLA in healthy donors. A multiplex PCR was run with 60 Vbeta primers and 13 Jbeta primers. The data were produced by immunoSEQ multiplex PCR, yet TCRdb's version contains in-frame clones alone and is incomplete. This table has roughly 200,000 clones, 70% to 85% appearing once. The sequenced sample consisted of PBMCs. The receptors come from a woman aged 25 to 45 in good health and CMV-seropositive.

This rearrangement joins TRBV9 to TRBJ2-5; TRBD2 matches at 7 bases. The CDR3 sequence is 13 residues long. In germline, CDR1 is SGDLS, CDR2 YYNGEE. J was trimmed by 2 bases and V by 3 bases; bases with no gene match: 1. Here the CDR3 reads CASSGGGQETQYF. The CDR3 DNA reads as TGTGCCAGCAGCGGGGGGGGTCAAGAGACCCAGTACTTC.

The count of this clone is one. The CDR3 DNA is TGCAGCGTTTGGGGGACAGGACCCTCTGGGGCCAACGTCCTGACTTTC. Translated, it gives CSVWGTGPSGANVLTF. The chain joins TRBV29-1 to TRBJ2-6; 8 bases agree with TRBD1. The CDR3 covers 16 residues. Losses at the gene ends were 5 bases for V and 0 bases for J; bases not matched to a gene: 6. The germline CDR1 and CDR2 sequences are SQVTM and ANQGSEA.

CDR3 loop: CASSPNQDRGLYGYTF. The CDR3 nucleotides are TGTGCCAGCTCACCCAATCAGGACAGGGGTCTCTATGGCTACACCTTC. The chain links TRBV18 to TRBJ1-2; TRBD1 aligns across 9 bases. This CDR3 region has 16 residues. From germline, CDR1 is KGHSH and CDR2 LQKENI. The ends lost 3 bases at V and 4 bases at J; junction bases unmatched: 9.

J is TRBJ2-7 and V is TRBV5-8; 8 bases map to TRBD2. Germline lookup yields CDR1 SGHTS and CDR2 YDEGEE. The length of the CDR3 is 17 residues. V lost 4 bases, J lost 1 base, and 13 bases stayed unmatched. In DNA form, the CDR3 reads TGTGCCAGCAGCCAGCCCGTCTTGAGCGGGGGTTCCTACGAGCAGTACTTC. It codes for CASSQPVLSGGSYEQYF.

V usage is TRBV30 and J usage is TRBJ1-4, with 8 bases fitting TRBD1. Germline V gives CDR1 GTSNPN, CDR2 SVGIG (reference sequence). V lost 0 bases to trimming and J lost 4 bases; unmatched junction nucleotides: 4. This CDR3 region has 15 residues. The CDR3: CAWSVRTGINEKLFF. DNA of the CDR3: TGTGCCTGGAGTGTCCGGACAGGGATTAATGAAAAACTGTTTTTT.

CDR3: CASSRADTQYF. The CDR3 DNA reads TGTGCCAGCAGCCGAGCAGATACGCAGTATTTT. This rearrangement joins TRBV11-3 to TRBJ2-3; D call uncertain. This CDR3 region has 11 residues. The germline gives CDR1 SGHNT, CDR2 YENEEA. Deletions cut 5 bases from V and 4 bases from J, with 4 bases between.

CDR3 DNA sequence: TGTGCCAGTAGTCAAAAGTGGGGACAGAGTGAAAAACTGTTTTTT. Protein product: CASSQKWGQSEKLFF. This chain joins TRBV19 and TRBJ1-4; 7 nucleotides align to TRBD1. Germline V gives CDR1 LNHDA, CDR2 SQIVND (reference sequence). Trimming at V came to 5 bases and at J to 7 bases, leaving 10 bases not matched to a gene. The CDR3 extends over 15 amino acids.

The rearrangement uses TRBV6-6 and TRBJ1-6, with TRBD1 matching over 9 bases. This CDR3 contains 15 residues. CDR1 and CDR2 (germline): MNHNY, SVGAGI (reference sequence). V shed 2 bases and J 7 bases; nucleotides not matched to a gene: 3. This chain's CDR3 is CASSYGDRGNSPLHF. The CDR3 bases are TGTGCCAGCAGTTACGGAGACAGGGGGAATTCACCCCTCCACTTT.

This rearrangement joins TRBV10-3 to TRBJ1-1; 9 nucleotides align to TRBD1. Germline-derived CDR1 and CDR2 are ENHRY and SYGVKD. The ends lost 6 bases at V and 1 base at J; junction bases unmatched: 6. The CDR3 runs 15 residues. CDR3 in amino acids: CAIRTTGGANTEAFF. For the CDR3, the DNA is TGTGCCATCAGGACAACAGGGGGCGCGAACACTGAAGCTTTCTTT.

This clone has just one count. The chain has TRBV6-6 and TRBJ1-1, with D possibly TRBD1 on 6 matching bases. Germline V lookup: CDR1 MNHNY, CDR2 SVGAGI (reference sequence). V was trimmed by 7 bases and J by 3 bases, leaving 15 bases between them. The CDR3 is made up of 14 amino acids. CDR3: CASTFKQGYTEAFF. The CDR3 DNA reads TGTGCCAGCACCTTTAAACAGGGATACACTGAAGCTTTCTTT.

This sequence joins TRBV4-3 and TRBJ2-5; D might be TRBD2 (6 bases). The J call could be wrong; TRBJ2-7 is a better fit for the DNA end. Germline CDR1 and CDR2: LGHNA and YSLEER. This CDR3 contains 15 residues. This CDR3 reads CASSPRAGLSYEQYF. The DNA for the CDR3 is TGCGCCAGCAGCCCGAGAGCGGGCCTCTCCTACGAGCAGTACTTC.

This chain uses TRBV15 with TRBJ1-6, with a tentative D call TRBD1 (6 bases). CDR1 is LNHNV and CDR2 is YYDKDF in the germline V gene (reference sequence). Trimming took off 2 bases at V and 7 bases at J, with 9 bases between the two ends. The CDR3 sequence is 14 residues long. CDR3 residues: CATSRRGWNSPLHF. CDR3 in DNA: TGTGCCACCAGCAGAAGGGGGTGGAATTCACCCCTCCACTTT.

J is TRBJ2-3 and V is TRBV19, with TRBD2 identical over 10 bases. The V segment lost 7 bases and the J segment 3 bases; nucleotides outside the gene matches: 4. CDR1 and CDR2 from the germline V gene are LNHDA and SQIVND (reference sequence). The CDR3 sequence is 14 residues long. The CDR3: CASMGTSDTDTQYF. CDR3 in DNA: TGTGCCAGTATGGGGACTAGCGATACAGATACGCAGTATTTT.

The chain couples TRBV27 to TRBJ2-2, with 8 bases aligning to TRBD2. The CDR3 runs to 13 residues. CDR1 and CDR2 from the germline V gene are MNHEY and SMNVEV (reference sequence). The J segment lost 7 bases and the V segment lost 6 bases, leaving 4 bases of the junction unmatched. The CDR3 DNA follows: TGTGCCAGCAGGAAGCGGGAGATCGGGGAGCTGTTTTTT. Its protein is CASRKREIGELFF.

V and J are TRBV6-1 and TRBJ2-1; D is unclear. Germline assignment: CDR1 MNHNS and CDR2 SASEGT. This CDR3 contains 12 residues. V shed 6 bases and J shed 6 bases, with 9 bases lying between them. CDR3 amino acids: CASRPPGNEQFF. CDR3 nucleotide sequence: TGTGCCAGCAGACCCCCGGGCAATGAGCAGTTCTTC.

This clone appeared once. The chain uses TRBV7-2 and TRBJ2-7, with D perhaps matching TRBD2 (6 bases). Germline lookup yields CDR1 SGHTA and CDR2 FQGNSA. The CDR3 runs to 13 residues. The V end was cut by 6 bases, the J end by 3 bases, with 12 bases between. The CDR3 DNA reads TGTGCCAGCAGTCCCCGGAGGGACTACGAGCAGTACTTC. Amino acid sequence: CASSPRRDYEQYF.

This clone was seen only once. The chain has TRBV7-2 and TRBJ1-5, with a tentative D call TRBD1 (5 bases). The CDR3 is made up of 14 amino acids. CDR1 and CDR2 (germline): SGHTA, FQGNSA. V dropped 3 bases and J dropped 6 bases, with 12 bases sitting between them. The DNA for the CDR3 is TGTGCCAGCAGCTTCTTCGACAGCTCTCAGCCCCAGCATTTT. Protein: CASSFFDSSQPQHF.

The V gene is TRBV5-4, the J gene TRBJ2-1, with 7 bases aligning to TRBD2. The CDR3 is made up of 16 amino acids. The trim removed 4 bases at V and 0 bases at J, leaving 7 bases unmatched. CDR1 and CDR2 (germline): SGHNT, YYREEE (reference sequence). DNA of the CDR3: TGTGCCAGCAGCGGGCAAGCGGGGAGCTCCTACAATGAGCAGTTCTTC. Translation gives CASSGQAGSSYNEQFF.

This clone showed up many times. CDR3: CASSLRGGPRDRGFSNYGYTF. CDR3 coding DNA: TGTGCCAGCAGTTTAAGGGGTGGCCCCCGGGACAGGGGGTTTTCTAACTATGGCTACACCTTC. The chain carries TRBV21-1 and TRBJ1-2; the table's D call, TRBD1, was not checked against the DNA. TRBV21-1 is a pseudogene segment. This CDR3 has 21 residues.

The J gene is TRBJ1-5, the V gene TRBV5-5, with D possibly TRBD1 on 5 matching bases. Trimming cost V 0 bases and J 0 bases, with 10 bases left between them. In germline, CDR1 is SGHKS, CDR2 YYEKEE (reference sequence). The CDR3 extends over 16 amino acids. CDR3 DNA sequence: TGTGCCAGCAGCTTGGGACAGATTTATAGCAATCAGCCCCAGCATTTT. Amino acid sequence: CASSLGQIYSNQPQHF.

This clone was observed a few times. The chain carries TRBV14 and TRBJ1-3; 10 bases agree with TRBD1. This CDR3 has 15 amino acids. Germline V gene sequence: CDR1 SGHDN, CDR2 FVKESK. J lost 6 bases, V lost 5 bases, and 7 bases had no gene match. The CDR3 is CASSTRGQGKNTIYF. The CDR3 nucleotides read TGTGCCAGCAGCACGAGGGGACAGGGGAAAAACACCATATATTTT.

V usage is TRBV15 and J usage is TRBJ2-6; maybe TRBD1 (6 bases). From germline, CDR1 is LNHNV and CDR2 YYDKDF (reference sequence). The CDR3 covers 15 residues. With 5 bases removed from V and 2 bases from J, the gap between germline ends came to 10 bases. CDR3 residues: CATSSRGPGANVLTF. DNA for the CDR3: TGTGCCACCAGCTCCAGGGGTCCTGGGGCCAACGTCCTGACTTTC.

V usage is TRBV7-6 and J usage is TRBJ1-4; 7 nucleotides line up with TRBD1. The CDR3 is 16 residues long. The V and J ends lost 3 bases and 8 bases, in that order; junction bases with no gene match: 12. Germline V gene sequence: CDR1 SGHVS, CDR2 FNYEAQ. The CDR3 DNA sequence: TGTGCCAGCAGCTTGTTGGCGAGGGGGCTCAGCGAAAAACTGTTTTTT. Translation: CASSLLARGLSEKLFF. Filled out from reference TRBV7-6 and TRBJ1-4, the complete variable domain reads GAGVSQSPRYKVTKRGQDVALRCDPISGHVSLYWYRQALGQGPEFLTYFNYEAQQDKSGLPNDRFSAERPEGSISTLTIQRTEQRDSAMYRCASSLLARGLSEKLFFGSGTQLSVL.

This clone was seen a single time. The V gene is TRBV28, the J gene TRBJ2-1, with a weak D call TRBD2 (5 bases). Germline CDR1 reads MDHEN; CDR2 reads SYDVKM. CDR3 length equals 16 residues. V was trimmed by 5 bases and J by 9 bases, leaving 23 bases between them. The CDR3 here is CASSPRRGRSFVEQFF. Written as DNA, the CDR3 is TGTGCCAGCAGTCCCCGACGGGGAAGGTCCTTCGTTGAGCAGTTCTTC.

The chain has TRBV27 and TRBJ1-1, with D perhaps matching TRBD1 (5 bases). V lost 3 bases, J lost 10 bases, and 15 bases lay in between. The CDR3 length is 13 residues. Germline V gene sequence: CDR1 MNHEY, CDR2 SMNVEV (reference sequence). CDR3 amino acids: CASSFAGTPGAFF. The DNA of the CDR3 is TGTGCCAGCAGTTTCGCGGGGACGCCAGGAGCTTTCTTT.

The rearrangement uses TRBV14 and TRBJ2-5; D remains unclear. Germline CDR1 and CDR2: SGHDN and FVKESK. The CDR3 is 11 amino acids. V lost 3 bases to trimming and J lost 4 bases, with 3 bases between them. CDR3 sequence: CASSQAETQYF. The CDR3 DNA follows: TGTGCCAGCAGCCAGGCAGAGACCCAGTACTTC.